Below, 12 T cell receptor beta chains from the same sample are listed, as sequenced in a study of beta chain features in type 1 diabetes. Investigators reverse transcribed all isolated RNA, so they sequenced expressed TCRB transcripts. Generated by immunoSEQ multiplex PCR, the TCRdb table keeps only in-frame clones and is missing some. This sample has about 230,000 clones, with 9.6% found just once. Sequenced input: naive CD4+ T cells from blood. The receptors were gathered from a woman aged 18 to 35 in good health.

V is TRBV29-1 and J is TRBJ1-2; D possibly corresponds to TRBD1 (5 bases). Germline V gene lookup returns CDR1 SQVTM and CDR2 ANQGSEA. V lost 0 bases, J lost 9 bases, and 20 bases lay in between. The CDR3 totals 15 residues. The CDR3 region is CSVEDPKRIQVSYTF. The CDR3 coding sequence is TGCAGCGTTGAAGATCCGAAGCGAATACAGGTCAGCTACACCTTC.

This clone has more than one count but fewer than ten. The rearrangement links TRBV18 to TRBJ1-1; 7 nucleotides agree with TRBD1. V lost 4 bases and J lost 3; bases outside the gene matches: 11. Germline V gene sequence: CDR1 KGHSH, CDR2 LQKENI. The CDR3 is made up of 16 amino acids. The CDR3 DNA reads as TGTGCCAGCTCACTTGGACAGGTGGGATGGGACACTGAAGCTTTCTTT. It translates to CASSLGQVGWDTEAFF.

This clone showed up just a few times. The genes are TRBV18 and TRBJ2-1, with 9 bases identical to TRBD1. This CDR3 contains 13 residues. With V trimmed by 5 bases and J by 6 bases, 2 bases remained unmatched. Germline CDR1 is KGHSH and CDR2 is LQKENI. Here the CDR3 reads CASSAGQGNEQFF. CDR3 coding DNA: TGTGCCAGCTCAGCGGGACAGGGCAATGAGCAGTTCTTC. The full variable domain, completed using reference TRBV18 and TRBJ2-1, is NAGVMQNPRHLVRRRGQEARLRCSPMKGHSHVYWYRQLPEEGLKFMVYLQKENIIDESGMPKERFSAEFPKEGPSILRIQQVVRGDSAAYFCASSAGQGNEQFFGPGTRLTVL.

This clone was observed a few times. CDR3 amino acids: CASRKTGGILYEQYF. CDR3 nucleotides: TGTGCCAGCAGGAAAACAGGGGGCATTTTGTACGAGCAGTACTTC. This sequence joins TRBV6-1 and TRBJ2-7, with 9 positions matching TRBD1. This CDR3 contains 15 residues. Germline assignment: CDR1 MNHNS and CDR2 SASEGT. Trimming removed 6 bases from V and 4 bases from J; junction bases left unmatched: 10.

V is TRBV30 and J is TRBJ1-1; D unclear. CDR3 length: 12 amino acids. V was cut by 5 bases and J by 7 bases, with 14 bases left in between. From germline, CDR1 is GTSNPN and CDR2 SVGIG (reference sequence). In nucleotides, the CDR3 is TGTGCCTGGGGGCGAGGGTCGGTTGAAGCTTTCTTT. Translation: CAWGRGSVEAFF.

V is TRBV6-1 and J is TRBJ1-6; D gene uncertain. The CDR3 runs 13 residues. With 2 bases removed from V and 7 bases from J, the gap between germline ends came to 6 bases. Germline values: CDR1 MNHNS, CDR2 SASEGT. CDR3 DNA sequence: TGTGCCAGCAGTGAACAAGAGAATTCACCCCTCCACTTT. It encodes CASSEQENSPLHF.

This clone was counted at least ten times. CDR3 amino acids: CAWGGRPARNEQFF. The CDR3, as DNA: TGTGCCTGGGGCGGGCGACCTGCGAGGAATGAGCAGTTCTTC. The V call is TRBV30, the J call TRBJ2-1, with D perhaps matching TRBD2 (5 bases). The V end was cut by 5 bases, the J end by 7 bases, with 18 bases between. The V gene's germline CDR1 is GTSNPN and CDR2 SVGIG (reference sequence). The length of the CDR3 is 14 residues.

This clone was seen many times. This sequence joins TRBV15 and TRBJ2-1; TRBD1 matches 7 bases. Trimming cost V 9 bases and J 9 bases; bases outside gene matches: 5. This CDR3 is 11 amino acids long. Germline values: CDR1 LNHNV, CDR2 YYDKDF (reference sequence). CDR3 nucleotide sequence: TGTGCCACGGCGAGGGGGCTTGAGCAGTTCTTC. Translation gives CATARGLEQFF.

This sequence joins TRBV19 and TRBJ2-2; D ambiguous. Germline CDR1 LNHDA, CDR2 SQIVND (reference sequence). Trimming took 7 bases from V and 1 from J, leaving 13 bases between them. The CDR3 is made up of 15 amino acids. In DNA, the CDR3 is TGTGCCAGTATCCCCCGGGTCGGGAACACCGGGGAGCTGTTTTTT. Translating it yields CASIPRVGNTGELFF. The full variable domain, its missing parts supplied by reference TRBV19 and TRBJ2-2, is DGGITQSPKYLFRKEGQNVTLSCEQNLNHDAMYWYRQDPGQGLRLIYYSQIVNDFQKGDIAEGYSVSREKKESFPLTVTSAQKNPTAFYLCASIPRVGNTGELFFGEGSRLTVL.

The CDR3, as DNA: TGTGCCATCAGGACTAGCGGGAGTTCCTACGAGCAGTACTTC. This encodes CAIRTSGSSYEQYF. The gene calls are TRBV10-3 and TRBJ2-7; 12 bases are a match to TRBD2. Germline V CDR1 and CDR2: ENHRY, SYGVKD. The CDR3 spans 14 residues. V dropped 6 bases and J dropped 1; count of bases not matched to a gene: 1.

The gene calls are TRBV5-1 and TRBJ2-7, with D perhaps TRBD1 (7 bases). The CDR3 extends over 15 amino acids. Trimming shortened V by 3 bases and J by 5 bases, and 18 bases separated the two germline ends. The germline gives CDR1 SGHRS, CDR2 YFSETQ. The chain's CDR3 is CASSSRGRGANEQYF. In DNA, the CDR3 is TGCGCCAGCAGCTCCCGCGGCAGGGGGGCGAACGAGCAGTACTTC.

The J gene is TRBJ1-6, the V gene TRBV11-2, with D possibly being TRBD1 (5 bases). Germline values: CDR1 SGHAT, CDR2 FQNNGV. Trimming cost V 3 bases and J 7 bases, with 10 bases left between them. This CDR3 is 14 amino acids long. The CDR3 spells CASSLGGRNSPLHF. CDR3 bases: TGTGCCAGCAGCTTGGGGGGACGAAATTCACCCCTCCACTTT.